The T cell receptor (beta chain) under discussion was sequenced for a study of cytomegalovirus exposure and HLA in healthy donors. Clones were sequenced by immunoSEQ multiplex PCR, and TCRdb holds only the in-frame ones, with some missing. The data show 99,000 or so clones, 85% to 90% seen once. The donors were part of the validation cohort of fewer than 150 subjects. That cohort was separate from the first cohort, which comprised fewer than 800 subjects. With V trimmed by 5 bases and J by 3 bases, 4 bases remained unmatched. CDR1 SEHNR and CDR2 FQNEAQ come from the germline V gene (reference sequence). The CDR3 has 14 amino acids.

This TCR derives from a woman between 18 and 29 years old in good health and CMV-seropositive. The rearrangement uses TRBV7-9 and TRBJ1-3, with TRBD1 matching over 7 bases. Sequences were obtained from PBMCs. The DNA of the CDR3 is TGTGCCAGCAGCCGGGACAGTAGTGGAAACACCATATATTTT. Its protein product is CASSRDSSGNTIYF. The entire variable domain, with the rest obtained from reference TRBV7-9 and TRBJ1-3, is as follows: DTGVSQNPRHKITKRGQNVTFRCDPISEHNRLYWYRQTLGQGPEFLTYFQNEAQLEKSRLLSDRFSAERPKGSFSTLEIQRTEQGDSAMYLCASSRDSSGNTIYFGEGSWLTVV.